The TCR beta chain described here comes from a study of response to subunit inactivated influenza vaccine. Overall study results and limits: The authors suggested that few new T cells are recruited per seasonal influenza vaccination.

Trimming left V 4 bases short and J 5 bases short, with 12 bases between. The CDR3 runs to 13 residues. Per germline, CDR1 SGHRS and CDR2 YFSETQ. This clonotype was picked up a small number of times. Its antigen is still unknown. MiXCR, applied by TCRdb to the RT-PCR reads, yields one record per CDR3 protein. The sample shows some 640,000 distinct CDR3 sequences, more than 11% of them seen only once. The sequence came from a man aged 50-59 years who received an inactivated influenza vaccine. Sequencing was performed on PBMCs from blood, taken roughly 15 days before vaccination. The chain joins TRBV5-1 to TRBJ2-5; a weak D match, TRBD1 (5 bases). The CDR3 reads CASSGPGQETQYF. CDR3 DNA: TGCGCCAGCAGCGGCCCAGGGCAGGAGACCCAGTACTTC.